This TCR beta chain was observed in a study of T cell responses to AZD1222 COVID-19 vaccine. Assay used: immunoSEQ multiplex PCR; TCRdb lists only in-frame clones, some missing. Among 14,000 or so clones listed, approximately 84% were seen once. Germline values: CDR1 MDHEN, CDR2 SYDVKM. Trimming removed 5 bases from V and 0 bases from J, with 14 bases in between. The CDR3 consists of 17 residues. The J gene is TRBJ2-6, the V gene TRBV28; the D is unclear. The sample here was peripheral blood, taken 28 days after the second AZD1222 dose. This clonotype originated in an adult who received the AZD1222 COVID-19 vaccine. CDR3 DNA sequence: TGTGCCAGCAGTGTACCGGACGTCCGCTCTGGGGCCAACGTCCTGACTTTC. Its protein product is CASSVPDVRSGANVLTF.